The 6 T cell receptor beta chains below come from one sample, sequenced in a study of identical twins (dated by TCRdb to about 2016). The library was made by 5' RACE. Sequencing used an Illumina HiSeq 2000. The raw public reads went through TCRdb reprocessing: fastp at Q25, MiXCR clone calling, in-frame beta chains kept. Here each entry gathers all rows of one CDR3 protein and keeps the most common genes and DNA. The sample table holds under 500,000 distinct CDR3 sequences, of which around an eighth were seen once. The biggest ten clones account for approximately 1% of the sample. The data also belong to a second study, concerning yellow fever vaccine responses in identical twins.

The material sequenced was CD4+ T cells sorted from blood. These receptor sequences come from a woman aged 18-29 years in good health.

The V and J genes are TRBV30 and TRBJ2-3; D gene unclear. The CDR3 runs 15 residues. From germline, CDR1 is GTSNPN and CDR2 SVGIG (reference sequence). Trimming removed 2 bases from V and 6 bases from J, with 18 bases in between. The CDR3 sequence is CAWSRVVLLGDTQYF. As DNA, the CDR3 is TGTGCCTGGAGTAGGGTGGTCCTTTTAGGGGATACGCAGTATTTT.

J is TRBJ2-5 and V is TRBV11-2; D unresolved. In germline, CDR1 is SGHAT, CDR2 FQNNGV. The length of the CDR3 is 11 residues. V lost 5 bases and J 11 bases, leaving 12 bases between the germline ends. The CDR3 loop reads CASSAQLEQYF. The DNA of the CDR3 is TGTGCCAGCAGCGCCCAGCTAGAGCAGTACTTC.

The chain uses TRBV4-3 and TRBJ2-7; 9 bases match TRBD1. The trim removed 1 base at V and 0 bases at J, leaving 10 bases unmatched. The V gene's germline CDR1 is LGHNA and CDR2 YSLEER. There are 18 residues in the CDR3. The CDR3 nucleotides read TGCGCCAGCAGCCAAGCCGGTGGGGGGACAGGGAGCTCCTACGAGCAGTACTTC. This gives the protein CASSQAGGGTGSSYEQYF.

V gene TRBV11-1 combines with J gene TRBJ2-1, with 11 bases identical to TRBD2. The CDR3 runs 19 residues. With V trimmed by 5 bases and J by 10 bases, 22 bases remained unmatched. Germline V CDR1 and CDR2: SGHAT, FQDESV (reference sequence). CDR3 DNA sequence: TGTGCCAGCAGCACTATCAGCAAGACTAGCGGGGCAATTAGCCGAGAGCAGTTCTTC. It specifies CASSTISKTSGAISREQFF.

This clonotype has a handful of counts. V is TRBV6-1 and J is TRBJ2-3; D ambiguous. The V end lost 5 bases, the J end lost 3 bases, and 15 bases lay between the germline ends. CDR1 is MNHNS, CDR2 SASEGT, per germline. CDR3 length equals 15 residues. The CDR3 sequence: CASSLSIAWTDTQYF. For the CDR3, the DNA is TGTGCCAGCAGTCTGTCGATAGCATGGACAGATACGCAGTATTTT.

This clonotype has more than one count but fewer than ten. The chain employs TRBV19 and TRBJ2-1; no clear D. V shed 5 bases and J shed 7 bases, with 15 bases lying between them. The CDR3 spans 14 residues. Germline-derived CDR1 and CDR2 are LNHDA and SQIVND (reference sequence). CDR3 sequence reads: CASSFGYKENEQFF. The CDR3 DNA reads as TGTGCCAGTAGTTTCGGATATAAGGAAAATGAGCAGTTCTTC.